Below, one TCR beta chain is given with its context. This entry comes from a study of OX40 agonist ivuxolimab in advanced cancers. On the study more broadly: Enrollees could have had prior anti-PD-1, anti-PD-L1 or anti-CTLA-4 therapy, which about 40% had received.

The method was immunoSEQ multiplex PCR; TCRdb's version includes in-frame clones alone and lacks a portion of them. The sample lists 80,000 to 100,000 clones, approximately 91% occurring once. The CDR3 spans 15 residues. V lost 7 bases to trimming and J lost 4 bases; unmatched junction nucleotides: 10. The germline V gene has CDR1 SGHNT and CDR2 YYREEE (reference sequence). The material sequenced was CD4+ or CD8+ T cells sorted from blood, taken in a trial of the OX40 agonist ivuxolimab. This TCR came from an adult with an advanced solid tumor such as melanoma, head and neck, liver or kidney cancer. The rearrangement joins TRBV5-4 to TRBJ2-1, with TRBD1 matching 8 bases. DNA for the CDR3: TGTGCCAGCGGCCCACCGGGACAGGATTACAATGAGCAGTTCTTC. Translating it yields CASGPPGQDYNEQFF.